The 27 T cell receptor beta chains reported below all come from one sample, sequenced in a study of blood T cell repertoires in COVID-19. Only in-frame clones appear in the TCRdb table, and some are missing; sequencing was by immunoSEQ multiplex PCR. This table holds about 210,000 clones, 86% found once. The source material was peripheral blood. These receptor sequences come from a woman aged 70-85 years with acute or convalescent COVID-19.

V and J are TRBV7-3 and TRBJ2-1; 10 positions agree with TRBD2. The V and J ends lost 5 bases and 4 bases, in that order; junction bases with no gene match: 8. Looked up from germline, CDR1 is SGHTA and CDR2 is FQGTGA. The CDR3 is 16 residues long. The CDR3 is CASSRSGRGGYNEQFF. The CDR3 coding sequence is TGTGCCAGCAGCAGAAGCGGGAGGGGAGGTTACAATGAGCAGTTCTTC.

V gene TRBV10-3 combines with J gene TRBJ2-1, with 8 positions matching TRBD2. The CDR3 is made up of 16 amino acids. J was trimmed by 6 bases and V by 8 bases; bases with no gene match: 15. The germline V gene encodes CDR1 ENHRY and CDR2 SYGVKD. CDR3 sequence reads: CAIGEAPGLVGNEQFF. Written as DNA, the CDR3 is TGTGCCATCGGCGAAGCCCCGGGACTAGTAGGCAATGAGCAGTTCTTC.

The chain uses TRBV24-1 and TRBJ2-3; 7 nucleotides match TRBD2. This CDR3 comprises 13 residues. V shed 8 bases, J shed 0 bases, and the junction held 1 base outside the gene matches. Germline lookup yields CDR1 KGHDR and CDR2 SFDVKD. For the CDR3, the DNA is TGTGCCACCAATAGCGGGAGCACAGATACGCAGTATTTT. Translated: CATNSGSTDTQYF.

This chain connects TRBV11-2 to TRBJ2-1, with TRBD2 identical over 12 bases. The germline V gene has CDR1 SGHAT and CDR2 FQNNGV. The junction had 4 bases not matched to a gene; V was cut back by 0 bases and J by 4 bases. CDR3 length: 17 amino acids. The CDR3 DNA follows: TGTGCCAGCAGCTTAGAGCCGACTAGCGGGAGATACAATGAGCAGTTCTTC. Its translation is CASSLEPTSGRYNEQFF.

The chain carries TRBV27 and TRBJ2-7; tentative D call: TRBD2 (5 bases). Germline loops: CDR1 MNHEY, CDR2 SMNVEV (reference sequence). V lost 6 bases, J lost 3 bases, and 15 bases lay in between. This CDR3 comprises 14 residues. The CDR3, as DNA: TGTGCCAGCAGGTCAAGTGTCGGGATCTACGAGCAGTACTTC. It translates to CASRSSVGIYEQYF.

The chain's CDR3 is CASSLSLSGNQPQHF. For the CDR3, the DNA is TGTGCCAGCAGTTTATCCCTCTCAGGGAATCAGCCCCAGCATTTT. This chain links TRBV28 with TRBJ1-5; a possible D gene is TRBD1 (5 bases). The CDR3 sequence is 15 residues long. With 1 base removed from V and 4 bases from J, the gap between germline ends came to 11 bases. Germline V gene lookup returns CDR1 MDHEN and CDR2 SYDVKM.

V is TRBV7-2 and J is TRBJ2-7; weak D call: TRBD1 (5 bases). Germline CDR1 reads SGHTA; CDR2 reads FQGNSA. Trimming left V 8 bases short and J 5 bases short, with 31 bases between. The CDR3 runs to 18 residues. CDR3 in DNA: TGTGCCAGCGTATATAATCCGCCAGGCAGGGTGGCGGTCCACGAGCAGTACTTC. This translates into CASVYNPPGRVAVHEQYF. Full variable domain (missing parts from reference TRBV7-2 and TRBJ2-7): GAGVSQSPSNKVTEKGKDVELRCDPISGHTALYWYRQSLGQGLEFLIYFQGNSAPDKSGLPSDRFSAERTGGSVSTLTIQRTQQEDSAVYLCASVYNPPGRVAVHEQYFGPGTRLTVT.

The CDR3 DNA reads TGTGCCAGCAGTCCCCTGGGGGCATATCAGCCCCAGCATTTT. This encodes CASSPLGAYQPQHF. The chain employs TRBV28 and TRBJ1-5; maybe TRBD1 (6 bases). Between the trimmed V and J ends, which lost 5 bases and 5 bases, there was a span of 13 bases. There are 14 residues in the CDR3. CDR1 and CDR2 from the germline V gene are MDHEN and SYDVKM.

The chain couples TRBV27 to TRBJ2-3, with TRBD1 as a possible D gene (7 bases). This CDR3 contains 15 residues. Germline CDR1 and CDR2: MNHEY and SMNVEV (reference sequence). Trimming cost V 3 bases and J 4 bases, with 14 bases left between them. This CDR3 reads CASSLTGSGADTQYF. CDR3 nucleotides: TGTGCCAGCAGTTTGACAGGGTCGGGAGCAGATACGCAGTATTTT.

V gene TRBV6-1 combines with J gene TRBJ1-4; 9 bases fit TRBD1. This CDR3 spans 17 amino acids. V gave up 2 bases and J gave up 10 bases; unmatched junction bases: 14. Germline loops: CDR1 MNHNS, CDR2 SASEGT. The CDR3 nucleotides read TGTGCCAGCAGTGAATCCAAGGGGGACAGGGCGAGACGAAAACTGTTTTTT. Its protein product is CASSESKGDRARRKLFF.

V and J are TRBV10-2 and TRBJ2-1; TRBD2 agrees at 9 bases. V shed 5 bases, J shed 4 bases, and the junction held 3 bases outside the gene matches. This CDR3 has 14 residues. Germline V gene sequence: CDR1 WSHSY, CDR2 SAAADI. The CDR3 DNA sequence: TGCGCCAGCAGTACTAGCGGGTCTTACAATGAGCAGTTCTTC. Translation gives CASSTSGSYNEQFF.

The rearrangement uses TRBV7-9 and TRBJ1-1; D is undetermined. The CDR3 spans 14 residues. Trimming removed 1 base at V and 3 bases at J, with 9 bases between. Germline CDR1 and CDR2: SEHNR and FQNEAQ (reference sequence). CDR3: CASSLDPAYTEAFF. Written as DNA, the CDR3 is TGTGCCAGCAGCTTAGATCCAGCGTACACTGAAGCTTTCTTT.

The CDR3 DNA reads TGTGCCAGCTCACCGAGTGCAGGGGAAACAAACTATGGCTACACCTTC. Protein product: CASSPSAGETNYGYTF. The genes are TRBV18 and TRBJ1-2; possibly TRBD1 for D (6 bases). The CDR3 sequence is 16 residues long. The V end was cut by 3 bases, the J end by 2 bases, with 16 bases between. Germline-derived CDR1 and CDR2 are KGHSH and LQKENI. The whole variable domain, filled in from reference TRBV18 and TRBJ1-2, reads NAGVMQNPRHLVRRRGQEARLRCSPMKGHSHVYWYRQLPEEGLKFMVYLQKENIIDESGMPKERFSAEFPKEGPSILRIQQVVRGDSAAYFCASSPSAGETNYGYTFGSGTRLTVV.

The CDR3 nucleotides are TGTGCCAGCAGCCCCACAGGGTTAGGTCAGCCCCAGCATTTT. Translating gives CASSPTGLGQPQHF. The chain couples TRBV6-2 or TRBV6-3 to TRBJ1-5; a weak D match, TRBD1 (6 bases). CDR1 MNHEY and CDR2 SVGEGT come from the germline V gene. V was trimmed by 6 bases and J by 6 bases, leaving 15 bases between them. The CDR3 extends over 14 amino acids.

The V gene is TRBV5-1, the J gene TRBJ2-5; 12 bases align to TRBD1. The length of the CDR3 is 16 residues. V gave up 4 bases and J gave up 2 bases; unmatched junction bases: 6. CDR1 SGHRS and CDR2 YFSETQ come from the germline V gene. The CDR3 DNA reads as TGCGCCAGCAGCCTAGGGGACAGGGGGCGACAAGAGACCCAGTACTTC. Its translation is CASSLGDRGRQETQYF. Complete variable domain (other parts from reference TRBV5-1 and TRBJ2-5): KAGVTQTPRYLIKTRGQQVTLSCSPISGHRSVSWYQQTPGQGLQFLFEYFSETQRNKGNFPGRFSGRQFSNSRSEMNVSTLELGDSALYLCASSLGDRGRQETQYFGPGTRLLVL.

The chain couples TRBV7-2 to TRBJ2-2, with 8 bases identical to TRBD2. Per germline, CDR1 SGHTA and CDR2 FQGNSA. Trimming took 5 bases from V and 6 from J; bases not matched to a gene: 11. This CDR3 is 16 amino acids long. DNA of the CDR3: TGTGCCAGCAGCCCCGGCCGGGTAGCGGGATCCGGGGAGCTGTTTTTT. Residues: CASSPGRVAGSGELFF.

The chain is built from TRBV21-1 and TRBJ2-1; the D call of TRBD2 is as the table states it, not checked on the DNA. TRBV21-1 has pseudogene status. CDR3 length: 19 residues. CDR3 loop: CASSKGDSGGAGSYNEQFF. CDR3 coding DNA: TGTGCCAGCAGCAAAGGGGATAGCGGGGGGGCTGGGTCCTACAATGAGCAGTTCTTC.

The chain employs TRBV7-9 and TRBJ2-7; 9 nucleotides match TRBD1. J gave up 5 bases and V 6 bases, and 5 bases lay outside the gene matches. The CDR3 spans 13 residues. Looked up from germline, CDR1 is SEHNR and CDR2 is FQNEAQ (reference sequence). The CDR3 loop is CASREGQGNEQYF. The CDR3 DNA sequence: TGTGCCAGCAGGGAGGGACAGGGAAACGAGCAGTACTTC. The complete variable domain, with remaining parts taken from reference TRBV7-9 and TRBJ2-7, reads DTGVSQNPRHKITKRGQNVTFRCDPISEHNRLYWYRQTLGQGPEFLTYFQNEAQLEKSRLLSDRFSAERPKGSFSTLEIQRTEQGDSAMYLCASREGQGNEQYFGPGTRLTVT.

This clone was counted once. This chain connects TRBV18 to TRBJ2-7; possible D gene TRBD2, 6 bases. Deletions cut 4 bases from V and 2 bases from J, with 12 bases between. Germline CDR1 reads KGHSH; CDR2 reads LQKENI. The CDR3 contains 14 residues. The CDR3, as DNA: TGTGCCAGCTCACGTGAGGGAGGCACCTACGAGCAGTACTTC. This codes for CASSREGGTYEQYF.

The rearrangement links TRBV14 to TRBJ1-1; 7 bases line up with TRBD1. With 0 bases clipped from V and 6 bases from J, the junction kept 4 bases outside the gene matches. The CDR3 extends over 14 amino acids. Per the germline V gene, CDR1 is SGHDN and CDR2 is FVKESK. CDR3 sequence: CASSQEHRGAEAFF. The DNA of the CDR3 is TGTGCCAGCAGCCAAGAGCACAGGGGAGCTGAAGCTTTCTTT.

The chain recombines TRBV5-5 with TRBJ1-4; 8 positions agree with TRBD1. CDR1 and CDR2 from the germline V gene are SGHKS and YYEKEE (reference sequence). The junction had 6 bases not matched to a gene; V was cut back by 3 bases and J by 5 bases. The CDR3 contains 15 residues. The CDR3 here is CASSSWDRPNEKLFF. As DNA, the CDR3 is TGTGCCAGCAGCTCTTGGGACAGGCCGAATGAAAAACTGTTTTTT.

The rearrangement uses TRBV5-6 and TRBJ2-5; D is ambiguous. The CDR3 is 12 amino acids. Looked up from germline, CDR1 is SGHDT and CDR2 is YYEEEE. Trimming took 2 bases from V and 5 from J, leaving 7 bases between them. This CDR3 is CASSFDWETQYF. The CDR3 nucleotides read TGTGCCAGCAGCTTCGACTGGGAGACCCAGTACTTC.

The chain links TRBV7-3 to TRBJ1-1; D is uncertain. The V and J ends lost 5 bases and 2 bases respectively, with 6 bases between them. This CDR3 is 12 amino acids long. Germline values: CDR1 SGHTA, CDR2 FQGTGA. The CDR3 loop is CASSGLNTEAFF. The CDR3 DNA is TGTGCCAGCAGCGGCCTCAACACTGAAGCTTTCTTT. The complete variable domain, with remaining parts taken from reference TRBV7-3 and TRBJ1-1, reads GAGVSQTPSNKVTEKGKYVELRCDPISGHTALYWYRQSLGQGPEFLIYFQGTGAADDSGLPNDRFFAVRPEGSVSTLKIQRTERGDSAVYLCASSGLNTEAFFGQGTRLTVV.

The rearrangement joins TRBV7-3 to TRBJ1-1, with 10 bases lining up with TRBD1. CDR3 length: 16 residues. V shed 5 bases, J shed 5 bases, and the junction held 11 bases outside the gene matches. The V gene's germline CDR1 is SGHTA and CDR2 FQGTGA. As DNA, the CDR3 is TGTGCCAGCAGCCCTAACCGACAGGGGGCAAGTACTGAAGCTTTCTTT. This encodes CASSPNRQGASTEAFF. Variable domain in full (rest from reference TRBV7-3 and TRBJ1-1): GAGVSQTPSNKVTEKGKYVELRCDPISGHTALYWYRQSLGQGPEFLIYFQGTGAADDSGLPNDRFFAVRPEGSVSTLKIQRTERGDSAVYLCASSPNRQGASTEAFFGQGTRLTVV.

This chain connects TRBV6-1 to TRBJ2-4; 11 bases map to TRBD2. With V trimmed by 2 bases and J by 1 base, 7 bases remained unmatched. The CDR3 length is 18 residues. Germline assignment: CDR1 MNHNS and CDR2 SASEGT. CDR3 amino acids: CASSESASGRSAKNIQYF. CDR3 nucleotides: TGTGCCAGCAGTGAATCGGCTAGCGGGAGGTCTGCCAAAAACATTCAGTACTTC.

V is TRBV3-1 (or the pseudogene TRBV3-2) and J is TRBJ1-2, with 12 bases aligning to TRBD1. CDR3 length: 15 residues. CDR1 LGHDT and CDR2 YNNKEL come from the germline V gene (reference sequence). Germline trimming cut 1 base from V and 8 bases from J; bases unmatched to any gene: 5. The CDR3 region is CASSQAGQGAVGYTF. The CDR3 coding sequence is TGTGCCAGCAGCCAAGCGGGACAGGGGGCGGTCGGCTACACCTTC.

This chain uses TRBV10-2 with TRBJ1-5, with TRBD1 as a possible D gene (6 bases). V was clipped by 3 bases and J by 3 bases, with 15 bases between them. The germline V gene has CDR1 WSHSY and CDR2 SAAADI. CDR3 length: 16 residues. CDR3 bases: TGCGCCAGCAGTGATAGGACAGCTTCTCCCAATCAGCCCCAGCATTTT. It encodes CASSDRTASPNQPQHF.